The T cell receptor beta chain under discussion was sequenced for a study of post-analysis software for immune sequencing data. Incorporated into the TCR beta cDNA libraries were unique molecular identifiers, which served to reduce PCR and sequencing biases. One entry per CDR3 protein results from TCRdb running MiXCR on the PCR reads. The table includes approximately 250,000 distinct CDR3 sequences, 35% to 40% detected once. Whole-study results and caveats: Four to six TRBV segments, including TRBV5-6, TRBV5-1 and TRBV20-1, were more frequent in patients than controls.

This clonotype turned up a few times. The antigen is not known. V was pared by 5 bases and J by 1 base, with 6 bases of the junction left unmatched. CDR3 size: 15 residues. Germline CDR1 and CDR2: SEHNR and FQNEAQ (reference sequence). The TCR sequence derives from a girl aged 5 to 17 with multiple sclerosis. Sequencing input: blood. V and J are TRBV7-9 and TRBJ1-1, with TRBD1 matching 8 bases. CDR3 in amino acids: CASSLPGQANTEAFF. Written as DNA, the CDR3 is TGTGCCAGCAGCCTTCCGGGACAGGCGAACACTGAAGCTTTCTTT. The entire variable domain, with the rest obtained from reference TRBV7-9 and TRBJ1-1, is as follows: DTGVSQNPRHKITKRGQNVTFRCDPISEHNRLYWYRQTLGQGPEFLTYFQNEAQLEKSRLLSDRFSAERPKGSFSTLEIQRTEQGDSAMYLCASSLPGQANTEAFFGQGTRLTVV.